Described below is a single T cell receptor beta chain sequence and its context. The entry originates in a study of beta chain features in type 1 diabetes. Germline CDR1 and CDR2: SGHTA and FQGNSA. V lost 5 bases to trimming and J lost 6 bases; unmatched junction nucleotides: 1. There are 13 residues in the CDR3. Sequenced material consisted of expressed TCRB transcripts (all of the isolated RNA was reverse transcribed). The table came from immunoSEQ multiplex PCR; TCRdb's copy has only in-frame clones and leaves some out. The table lists 900,000 or so clones, under 20% of them singletons. V and J are TRBV7-2 and TRBJ2-7; TRBD2 matches at 13 bases. The TCR sequence derives from a woman younger than 35 in good health. What was sequenced was naive CD4+ T cells from blood. In nucleotides, the CDR3 is TGTGCCAGCAGCGGACTAGCGGGAGCCGAGCAGTACTTC. Translating it yields CASSGLAGAEQYF. Variable domain in full (rest from reference TRBV7-2 and TRBJ2-7): GAGVSQSPSNKVTEKGKDVELRCDPISGHTALYWYRQSLGQGLEFLIYFQGNSAPDKSGLPSDRFSAERTGGSVSTLTIQRTQQEDSAVYLCASSGLAGAEQYFGPGTRLTVT.